This is a list of T cell receptor beta chains from one sample in a study of T cell changes during pregnancy in multiple sclerosis. Profiling relied on immunoSEQ multiplex PCR, and the TCRdb table lists in-frame clones only, not all of them. The table has approximately 22,000 clones, about 93% seen once. Material: CD8+ T cells from peripheral blood mononuclear cells, obtained in the third trimester of pregnancy. The receptors stem from a female donor with multiple sclerosis, enrolled in a pregnancy study. Each CDR3 is given with its conserved first and last residue. The D gene is left open where the match is weak. Only some rows state a clone size, as once, few, many or a class for expanded clones.

clone size	D gene	V gene	J gene	CDR3 protein	CDR3 DNA
NA	NA	TRBV27	TRBJ2-7	CASSRRAVLSYEQYF	TGTGCCAGCAGTCGGAGGGCAGTCCTCTCCTACGAGCAGTACTTC
NA	NA	TRBV19	TRBJ1-5	CASRGGYGQPQHF	TGTGCCTCTAGGGGAGGGTATGGACAGCCCCAGCATTTT
NA	NA	TRBV10-3	TRBJ1-3	CAISASESSGNTIYF	TGTGCCATCAGTGCCTCGGAGAGCTCTGGAAACACCATATATTTT
NA	TRBD2	TRBV7-9	TRBJ2-5	CASSQGLAVQETQYF	TGTGCCAGCAGCCAGGGACTAGCGGTTCAAGAGACCCAGTACTTC
once	NA	TRBV2	TRBJ2-7	CASSEDSGFGEQYF	TGTGCCAGCAGTGAAGACAGCGGGTTTGGCGAGCAGTACTTC
NA	NA	TRBV9	TRBJ2-1	CASSAGAGEQFF	TGTGCCAGCAGCGCCGGAGCTGGTGAGCAGTTCTTC
NA	NA	TRBV7-8	TRBJ2-2	CASSLYFTGELFF	TGTGCCAGCAGCTTATACTTCACCGGGGAGCTGTTTTTT
NA	NA	TRBV5-4	TRBJ2-1	CASSLLNNEQFF	TGTGCCAGCAGCTTGTTAAACAATGAGCAGTTCTTC
NA	NA	TRBV6-6	TRBJ1-5	CASSSQGLNQPQHF	TGTGCCAGCAGTTCCCAGGGTCTCAATCAGCCCCAGCATTTT
NA	TRBD1	TRBV7-6	TRBJ1-2	CASSPQGGHGYTF	TGTGCCAGCAGCCCACAGGGGGGACATGGCTACACCTTC
NA	TRBD1	TRBV27	TRBJ1-2	CASSLGQGQGYTF	TGTGCCAGCAGTTTGGGACAGGGGCAGGGCTACACCTTC
NA	TRBD1	TRBV5-4	TRBJ2-5	CASSFRGQETQYF	TGTGCCAGCAGCTTCAGGGGGCAAGAGACCCAGTACTTC
NA	TRBD2	TRBV28	TRBJ2-1	CAGGLAGGAYNEQFF	TGTGCCGGAGGCTTAGCGGGAGGGGCCTACAATGAGCAGTTCTTC
NA	NA	TRBV2	TRBJ1-2	CASSGQGSLFGYTF	TGTGCCAGCAGTGGGCAGGGGTCCCTATTTGGCTACACCTTC
NA	TRBD1	TRBV27	TRBJ2-7	CASRVVYRQGIYEQYF	TGTGCCAGCAGGGTAGTATATAGACAGGGGATCTACGAGCAGTACTTC
NA	TRBD1	TRBV6-5	TRBJ1-3	CASTGGTGNTIYF	TGTGCCAGCACAGGGGGAACGGGAAACACCATATATTTT
NA	NA	TRBV27	TRBJ2-7	CASSPNGGYSYEQYF	TGTGCCAGCAGTCCCAATGGCGGGTACTCCTACGAGCAGTACTTC
NA	NA	TRBV4-1	TRBJ2-7	CASSQEAAGIAEQYF	TGCGCCAGCAGCCAAGAGGCAGCGGGTATCGCCGAGCAGTACTTC
NA	NA	TRBV4-3	TRBJ2-7	CASSRHRELPYEQYF	TGCGCCAGCAGCCGACACAGAGAACTCCCCTACGAGCAGTACTTC
NA	NA	TRBV14	TRBJ2-7	CASSPRVTGKAYEQYF	TGTGCCAGCAGCCCAAGGGTCACAGGGAAGGCCTACGAGCAGTACTTC
few	NA	TRBV4-2	TRBJ2-1	CASSQESGGPNEQFF	TGTGCCAGCAGCCAAGAATCGGGGGGCCCGAATGAGCAGTTCTTC
NA	NA	TRBV4-2	TRBJ2-2	CASSQDYPTANTGELFF	TGTGCCAGCAGCCAAGATTATCCGACAGCGAACACCGGGGAGCTGTTTTTT
NA	NA	TRBV6-1	TRBJ2-3	CASSERGPSSADTQYF	TGTGCCAGCAGTGAGCGGGGCCCGTCTTCGGCAGATACGCAGTATTTT
NA	NA	TRBV9	TRBJ2-1	CASSRGAANNEQFF	TGTGCCAGCAGCCGCGGAGCCGCTAACAATGAGCAGTTCTTC
once	TRBD2	TRBV4-1	TRBJ2-7	CASSHRGLAGGLYYEQYF	TGCGCCAGCAGCCACCGCGGACTAGCGGGGGGCCTTTACTACGAGCAGTACTTC
once	TRBD2	TRBV2	TRBJ2-1	CASSEAGRGDYNEQFF	TGTGCCAGCAGTGAAGCGGGGCGGGGGGACTACAATGAGCAGTTCTTC
NA	NA	TRBV12-5	TRBJ1-4	CASGLPPSEGLFF	TGTGCTAGTGGTTTGCCTCCTTCAGAGGGACTGTTTTTT
NA	NA	TRBV5-4	TRBJ2-7	CASSSTGLGEQYF	TGTGCCAGCAGCTCAACCGGACTCGGCGAGCAGTACTTC
NA	TRBD1	TRBV19	TRBJ2-7	CASSTLGDRAYEQYF	TGTGCCAGTAGTACCCTTGGGGACAGGGCGTACGAGCAGTACTTC
NA	TRBD1	TRBV4-1	TRBJ2-2	CASSQDPGTGVGELFF	TGCGCCAGCAGCCAAGATCCCGGGACAGGGGTCGGGGAGCTGTTTTTT
NA	NA	TRBV4-3	TRBJ1-2	CASSQDRAIGYGYTF	TGCGCCAGCAGCCAAGATCGTGCCATCGGCTATGGCTACACCTTC
NA	NA	TRBV28	TRBJ1-2	CASRVQGALDYGYTF	TGTGCCAGCAGGGTACAGGGAGCGCTGGACTATGGCTACACCTTC
NA	TRBD2	TRBV9	TRBJ2-5	CASRARGGVTQETQYF	TGTGCCAGCAGGGCCCGGGGGGGGGTAACCCAAGAGACCCAGTACTTC
NA	NA	TRBV7-3	TRBJ2-1	CASSLSPFYNEQFF	TGTGCCAGCAGCTTAAGTCCATTTTACAATGAGCAGTTCTTC
NA	TRBD1	TRBV12-5	TRBJ2-3	CASGLVLEGQGNTDTQYF	TGTGCTAGTGGTTTGGTACTTGAGGGACAGGGAAATACAGATACGCAGTATTTT
NA	NA	TRBV7-9	TRBJ1-2	CASSSSLQFYGYTF	TGTGCCAGCAGCTCCAGTTTACAATTCTATGGCTACACCTTC
NA	NA	TRBV4-1	TRBJ1-5	CASSQVQGGNQPQHF	TGCGCCAGCAGCCAAGTCCAGGGCGGTAATCAGCCCCAGCATTTT
NA	TRBD2	TRBV27	TRBJ2-7	CASSPGASGFREQYF	TGTGCCAGCAGTCCCGGTGCTAGCGGGTTTCGGGAGCAGTACTTC
NA	TRBD1	TRBV6-1	TRBJ1-1	CASTPTGAFDTEAFF	TGTGCCAGCACCCCGACAGGGGCTTTCGACACTGAAGCTTTCTTT
once	TRBD2	TRBV6-5	TRBJ2-5	CATWEGTQYF	TGTGCCACATGGGAGGGGACCCAGTACTTC
NA	TRBD1	TRBV27	TRBJ2-1	CASTPATGVINEQFF	TGTGCCAGCACCCCCGCAACAGGGGTAATTAATGAGCAGTTCTTC
NA	NA	TRBV18	TRBJ2-1	CASSRGLRDSPYNEQFF	TGTGCCAGCTCACGAGGCCTCCGGGACTCGCCCTACAATGAGCAGTTCTTC
NA	TRBD1	TRBV5-5	TRBJ1-1	CASSDGTGNTEAFF	TGTGCCAGCAGCGATGGGACAGGGAACACTGAAGCTTTCTTT
NA	TRBD2	TRBV25-1	TRBJ2-1	CASSEGGGGQSSYNEQFF	TGTGCCAGCAGTGAAGGCGGGGGGGGCCAAAGCTCCTACAATGAGCAGTTCTTC
once	NA	TRBV6-1	TRBJ2-7	CASSAPGNYEQYF	TGTGCCAGCAGTGCTCCGGGGAACTACGAGCAGTACTTC
NA	NA	TRBV7-9	TRBJ2-5	CASSSTNQETQYF	TGTGCCAGCAGCTCCACAAACCAAGAGACCCAGTACTTC
NA	TRBD1	TRBV29-1	TRBJ2-7	CSVGTGASYEQYF	TGCAGCGTTGGGACAGGAGCTTCCTACGAGCAGTACTTC